The clone carrying this T cell receptor (beta chain) was counted many times. Trimming removed 9 bases from V and 5 bases from J, with 18 bases in between. CDR3 length: 14 amino acids. CDR1 is SGHAT and CDR2 is FQDESV in the germline V gene (reference sequence). The source of the sample is a study of human T cells and chemical hapten exposure. Time point denoted: patch test 1, 2 weeks after DPC sensitization. Described treatment: therapeutic diphenylcyclopropenone sensitization with weekly scalp DPC. Unique molecular identifiers were attached to individual cDNA molecules within the library. TCRdb redid the calling of the RACE reads with MiXCR, one entry per CDR3 protein. The sample has around 100,000 distinct CDR3 sequences, approximately 10% seen once.

The specimen comprised whole blood, sampled in connection with sensitization to the hapten diphenylcyclopropenone (DPC). The receptor's source is a woman aged 35 to 49 with alopecia areata. Some clones in this sample may be carry-over from other donors' samples. This chain uses TRBV11-1 with TRBJ2-3; D may correspond to TRBD1 or TRBD2 (7 bases each). In nucleotides, the CDR3 is TGTGCCAGTTGGGAGGGGGCCGGCGGAGATACGCAGTATTTT. Its protein is CASWEGAGGDTQYF.